The present T cell receptor (beta chain) was sequenced within a study of early T cells in non-severe SARS-CoV-2 infection. Study information: Chains were not paired, and sequencing was done on bulk RNA from unsorted whole blood. Study observations and caveats: Matching results from VDJdb favored anti-spike CD8 responses, leaving private and CD4 specificities undetected.

The CDR3 has 17 residues. Looked up from germline, CDR1 is MNHEY and CDR2 is SMNVEV (reference sequence). Trimming shortened V by 5 bases and J by 0 bases, and 19 bases separated the two germline ends. Researchers tagged individual cDNA molecules with unique molecular identifiers. TCRdb analysed the 5' RACE reads with MiXCR anew, one entry per CDR3 protein. The sample has more than 65,000 distinct CDR3 sequences; 12% to 15% are singletons. This clonotype was found a few times. Its antigen is as yet unknown. The chain combines TRBV27 with TRBJ1-2; maybe TRBD1 (5 bases). The sequence was collected from an adult who was a healthcare worker with PCR-confirmed SARS-CoV-2 infection or an uninfected control (not recorded which). The sample taken for sequencing was whole blood. The CDR3, as DNA: TGTGCCAGCAGTGGTGCCAGGGCATCAAAAGCTAACTATGGCTACACCTTC. This gives the protein CASSGARASKANYGYTF.